This TCR beta chain was recorded in a study of diagnostic markers for celiac disease. The germline V gene has CDR1 SGHTA and CDR2 FQGNSA. This CDR3 has 14 amino acids. TCRdb reprocessed the reads; each CDR3 protein has one entry and no DNA is given. Recorded for this sample: just under 2,000 distinct CDR3 sequences. This clonotype is classed as large (0.1 to 1%) by frequency. The chain joins TRBV7-2 to TRBJ2-2; as DNA is missing, the TRBD2 call by TCRdb cannot be tested. This sequence originates from a human donor. This table probably holds off-target reads from a library built for another chain. Sequenced material: either unsorted cells or a sorted T cell fraction (not recorded which). The CDR3 spells CASSLTRNPGELFF.